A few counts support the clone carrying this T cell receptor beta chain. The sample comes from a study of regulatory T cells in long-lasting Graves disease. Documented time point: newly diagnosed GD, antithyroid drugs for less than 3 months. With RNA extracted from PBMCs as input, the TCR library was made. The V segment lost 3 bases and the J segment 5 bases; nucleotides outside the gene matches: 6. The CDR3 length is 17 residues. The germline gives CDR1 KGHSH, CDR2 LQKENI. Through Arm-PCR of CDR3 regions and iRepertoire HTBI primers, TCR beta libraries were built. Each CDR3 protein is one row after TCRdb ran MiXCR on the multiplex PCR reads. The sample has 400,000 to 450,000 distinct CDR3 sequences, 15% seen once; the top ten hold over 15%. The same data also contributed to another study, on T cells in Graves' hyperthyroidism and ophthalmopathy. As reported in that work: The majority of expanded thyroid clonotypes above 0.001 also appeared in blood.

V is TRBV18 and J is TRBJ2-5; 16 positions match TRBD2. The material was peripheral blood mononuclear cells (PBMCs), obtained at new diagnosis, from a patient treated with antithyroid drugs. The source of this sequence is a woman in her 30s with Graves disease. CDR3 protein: CASSPVGLAGGMETQYF. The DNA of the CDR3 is TGTGCCAGCTCACCCGTGGGACTAGCGGGAGGGATGGAGACCCAGTACTTC.